What follows is one T cell receptor beta chain and its context. Its antigen is not known. The CDR3 sequence is 17 residues long. J gave up 8 bases and V 0 bases, and 12 bases lay outside the gene matches. The germline V gene has CDR1 MNHEY and CDR2 SMNVEV (reference sequence). This sample was included in a study of cytomegalovirus exposure and HLA in healthy donors. Study-wide findings and caveats: Follow-up analysis seemed to connect common viral pathogens with several of the most significant clusters identified.

PCR used 60 Vbeta primers and 13 Jbeta primers. The assay was immunoSEQ multiplex PCR, and TCRdb's table has in-frame clones only and misses some. The profile shows 150,000 to 200,000 clones, around 86% of them singletons. The chain recombines TRBV27 with TRBJ2-1, with 8 bases identical to TRBD2. This receptor was taken from a human donor in good health. The specimen sequenced was PBMCs. CDR3 protein: CASSLSPGGGRGDEQFF. Here the CDR3 DNA reads TGTGCCAGCAGTTTATCTCCGGGGGGGGGTAGGGGCGATGAGCAGTTCTTC.